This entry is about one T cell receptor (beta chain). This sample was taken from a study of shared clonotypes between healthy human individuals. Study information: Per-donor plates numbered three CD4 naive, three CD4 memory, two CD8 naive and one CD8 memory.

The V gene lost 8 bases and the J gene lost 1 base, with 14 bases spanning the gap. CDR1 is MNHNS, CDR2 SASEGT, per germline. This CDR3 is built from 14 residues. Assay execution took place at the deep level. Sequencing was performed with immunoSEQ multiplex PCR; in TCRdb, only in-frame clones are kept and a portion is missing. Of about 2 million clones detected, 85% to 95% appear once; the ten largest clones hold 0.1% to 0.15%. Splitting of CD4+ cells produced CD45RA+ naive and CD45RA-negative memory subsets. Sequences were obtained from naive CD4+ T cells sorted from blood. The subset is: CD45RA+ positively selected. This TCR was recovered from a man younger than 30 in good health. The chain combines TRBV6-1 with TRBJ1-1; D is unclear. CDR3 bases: TGTGCCAGCCTGGACCCTGGACGGAACACTGAAGCTTTCTTT. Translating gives CASLDPGRNTEAFF.